What follows are 22 T cell receptor beta chains derived from one specimen sequenced in a study of T cell repertoires in cytomegalovirus infection. TCRdb reanalysed the reads using MiXCR and keeps one entry per CDR3 protein. Here the sample spans some 920,000 distinct CDR3 sequences, around a third being singletons. These receptors are not linked to any known antigen. Here the sequenced sample was cultured CD8+ T cells from PBMCs, taken from culture after CMV antigen stimulation. The source is a human donor in good health (CMV status not recorded). Some clones in this sample may be carry-over from other donors' samples.

A remark on this clonotype: The germline gene is not matched at one end of the junction; a read error may be the cause. The chain joins TRBV19 to TRBJ1-1; D unresolved. This CDR3 contains 15 residues. Germline V gene lookup returns CDR1 LNHDA and CDR2 SQIVND (reference sequence). The CDR3 DNA sequence: TGTGCCAGTAATATAAAGCCTACCGGGGACACTGAAGCTTTCTTT. This gives the protein CASNIKPTGDTEAFF.

This clonotype was observed at least ten times. The gene calls are TRBV29-1 and TRBJ1-1; 8 bases match TRBD1. In germline, CDR1 is SQVTM, CDR2 ANQGSEA. This CDR3 comprises 12 residues. The V segment lost 6 bases and the J segment 5 bases; nucleotides outside the gene matches: 5. CDR3 coding DNA: TGCAGCGTAGCCCGACAGGGGACTGAAGCTTTCTTT. It encodes CSVARQGTEAFF.

The sample holds many counts of this clonotype. The rearrangement joins TRBV5-4 to TRBJ1-1; D is undetermined. CDR3 length: 15 residues. V lost 8 bases and J 0 bases, leaving 17 bases between the germline ends. Per germline, CDR1 SGHNT and CDR2 YYREEE (reference sequence). CDR3 in amino acids: CASLRGGGLNTEAFF. The CDR3, as DNA: TGTGCCAGTCTCCGGGGTGGAGGGTTGAACACTGAAGCTTTCTTT.

The rearrangement links TRBV28 to TRBJ1-1; 9 nucleotides line up with TRBD1. The germline V gene has CDR1 MDHEN and CDR2 SYDVKM. Trimming took 6 bases from V and 2 from J; bases not matched to a gene: 13. The CDR3 has 17 residues. The CDR3 protein is CASRCLRDRVDNTEAFF. CDR3 DNA: TGTGCCAGCAGGTGCCTTAGGGACAGGGTCGACAACACTGAAGCTTTCTTT.

This clonotype has only a few counts. This chain connects TRBV10-3 to TRBJ2-1, with 8 bases aligning to TRBD2. The CDR3 runs 15 residues. Trimming took 4 bases from V and 7 from J; bases not matched to a gene: 9. Looked up from germline, CDR1 is ENHRY and CDR2 is SYGVKD. For the CDR3, the DNA is TGTGCCATCAGTGTGTTCAAGCGGGGGCCAAATGAGCAGTTCTTC. This sequence encodes CAISVFKRGPNEQFF.

V is TRBV2 and J is TRBJ2-3, with TRBD2 matching 13 bases. The CDR3 runs to 16 residues. Per germline, CDR1 SNHLY and CDR2 FYNNEI. The ends lost 5 bases at V and 2 bases at J; junction bases unmatched: 4. CDR3 loop: CASSRLAGGNTDTQYF. In DNA form, the CDR3 reads TGTGCCAGCAGTAGACTAGCGGGGGGAAACACAGATACGCAGTATTTT.

In this sample, this clonotype turned up a few times. The chain recombines TRBV6-1 with TRBJ2-7, with 9 bases that match TRBD1. This CDR3 spans 14 amino acids. V trimming: 5 bases; J trimming: 7 bases; junction bases outside the gene matches: 9. CDR1 is MNHNS and CDR2 is SASEGT in the germline V gene. The CDR3 protein is CASSTGGAIGEQYF. Written as DNA, the CDR3 is TGTGCCAGCAGTACAGGGGGCGCGATAGGGGAGCAGTACTTC.

The CDR3 sequence: CASSGLAGGPSDTQYF. CDR3 nucleotide sequence: TGTGCCAGCAGCGGACTAGCGGGGGGGCCATCCGATACGCAGTATTTT. This chain links TRBV13 with TRBJ2-3; 15 bases agree with TRBD2. Germline V gives CDR1 PRHDT, CDR2 FYEKMQ (reference sequence). The CDR3 extends over 16 amino acids. After removal of 5 bases from V and 6 bases from J, the junction contained 6 bases not matched to a gene.

This clonotype was seen a handful of times. The chain has TRBV29-1 and TRBJ2-1; D is possibly TRBD1 (5 bases). Germline CDR1 and CDR2: SQVTM and ANQGSEA. This CDR3 is 23 amino acids long. The V and J ends lost 2 bases and 0 bases respectively, with 35 bases between them. Here the CDR3 reads CSVEPANPTEHFFFESSYNEQFF. The DNA of the CDR3 is TGCAGCGTTGAACCCGCTAACCCGACAGAACACTTTTTCTTCGAAAGCTCCTACAATGAGCAGTTCTTC.

Turning to this clonotype: Germline and junction disagree at one end, which may indicate a read error. The chain carries TRBV7-9 and TRBJ1-2, with 8 bases aligning to TRBD1. CDR1 and CDR2 (germline): SEHNR, FQNEAQ (reference sequence). The CDR3 extends over 15 amino acids. The CDR3 bases are TGTGCCCGCAGCGTTATCTCCGGGACAGGCTATGGCTACACCTTC. Translating gives CARSVISGTGYGYTF.

In its sample, this clonotype was seen many times. V is TRBV7-2 and J is TRBJ1-2; the D is unclear. The CDR3 runs to 12 residues. Germline V lookup: CDR1 SGHTA, CDR2 FQGNSA. The ends were cut back, 5 bases at V and 8 bases at J, with 12 bases in the middle. In DNA, the CDR3 is TGTGCCAGCAGCCGTGGGGAGGGAGGCTACACCTTC. It translates to CASSRGEGGYTF.

The genes are TRBV7-8 and TRBJ1-5; the D is unclear. Germline assignment: CDR1 SGHVS and CDR2 FQNEAQ. This CDR3 is built from 16 residues. Trimming took off 2 bases at V and 6 bases at J, with 17 bases between the two ends. The CDR3 protein is CASSLTTVGKGQPQHF. The CDR3 nucleotides read TGTGCCAGCAGCTTAACCACAGTGGGGAAGGGTCAGCCCCAGCATTTT.

This clonotype was observed many times. The chain has TRBV7-2 and TRBJ2-3, with 11 nucleotides matching TRBD2. From germline, CDR1 is SGHTA and CDR2 FQGNSA. J gave up 6 bases and V 4 bases, and 3 bases lay outside the gene matches. This CDR3 has 14 residues. As DNA, the CDR3 is TGTGCCAGCAGCTATAGCGGGGGGGCGGATACGCAGTATTTT. Protein sequence: CASSYSGGADTQYF.

The chain employs TRBV6-5 and TRBJ1-6; no clear D. V was cut by 2 bases and J by 1 base, with 6 bases left in between. The CDR3 is 15 amino acids. Germline CDR1 reads MNHEY; CDR2 reads SVGAGI. The DNA of the CDR3 is TGTGCCAGCAGTTACGAGGGATCCTATAATTCACCCCTCCACTTT. It is translated as CASSYEGSYNSPLHF.

The chain joins TRBV6-1 to TRBJ2-5; D is undetermined. The V end was cut by 8 bases, the J end by 0 bases, with 13 bases between. There are 14 residues in the CDR3. Germline lookup yields CDR1 MNHNS and CDR2 SASEGT. The CDR3 nucleotides are TGTGCCAGCCGCGCGGCGGTGTACCAAGAGACCCAGTACTTC. This translates into CASRAAVYQETQYF.

This clonotype was counted between two and nine times. The rearrangement uses TRBV28 and TRBJ1-2; a weak D match, TRBD1 (5 bases). V gave up 8 bases and J gave up 6 bases, with 19 bases separating them. This CDR3 has 14 amino acids. Germline lookup yields CDR1 MDHEN and CDR2 SYDVKM. The CDR3 spells CASDLGEGLDGYTF. For the CDR3, the DNA is TGTGCCAGCGATCTGGGGGAGGGTTTGGATGGCTACACCTTC.

Regarding this clonotype: Germline is not matched at one junction end, which may reflect a read error. The chain combines TRBV7-9 with TRBJ1-5, with a possible D match to TRBD1 (6 bases). CDR1 and CDR2 from the germline V gene are SEHNR and FQNEAQ (reference sequence). This CDR3 is built from 15 residues. CDR3 in amino acids: CATSHSGAANQPQHF. DNA for the CDR3: TGTGCCACCAGCCACTCGGGGGCGGCCAATCAGCCCCAGCATTTT.

This clonotype was observed a few times. V usage is TRBV7-9 and J usage is TRBJ2-2; a possible D gene is TRBD2 (5 bases). V lost 2 bases, J lost 7 bases, and 8 bases lay in between. In germline, CDR1 is SEHNR, CDR2 FQNEAQ (reference sequence). CDR3 length: 13 amino acids. The CDR3 coding sequence is TGTGCCAGCAGCTTAACGGGAATCGGGGAGCTGTTTTTT. Protein sequence: CASSLTGIGELFF. The whole variable domain, remainder taken from reference TRBV7-9 and TRBJ2-2, is DTGVSQNPRHKITKRGQNVTFRCDPISEHNRLYWYRQTLGQGPEFLTYFQNEAQLEKSRLLSDRFSAERPKGSFSTLEIQRTEQGDSAMYLCASSLTGIGELFFGEGSRLTVL.

The rearrangement links TRBV10-3 to TRBJ2-1, with a tentative D call TRBD2 (5 bases). V was clipped by 4 bases and J by 12 bases, with 13 bases between them. The CDR3 has 12 residues. Germline V CDR1 and CDR2: ENHRY, SYGVKD. The CDR3 region has the DNA TGTGCCATCAGTGCGGACTTAGAAGGGCAGTTCTTC. Protein product: CAISADLEGQFF.

This clonotype was counted at least ten times. V usage is TRBV6-1 and J usage is TRBJ1-1; 11 bases are shared with TRBD1. Germline V gene sequence: CDR1 MNHNS, CDR2 SASEGT. The CDR3 runs to 15 residues. Trimming cost V 6 bases and J 4 bases; bases outside gene matches: 7. The CDR3 here is CASSSTGTGGTEAFF. The CDR3 bases are TGTGCCAGCAGCTCAACCGGGACAGGGGGCACTGAAGCTTTCTTT.

This clonotype was counted between two and nine times. V usage is TRBV5-4 and J usage is TRBJ1-1, with 7 bases matching TRBD1. The length of the CDR3 is 14 residues. Germline V lookup: CDR1 SGHNT, CDR2 YYREEE (reference sequence). J was trimmed by 8 bases and V by 0 bases; bases with no gene match: 7. The CDR3: CASSLGQGDQEAFF. Here the CDR3 DNA reads TGTGCCAGCAGCTTGGGGCAGGGGGACCAAGAAGCTTTCTTT.

This clonotype appeared a few times. This chain joins TRBV27 and TRBJ2-1; TRBD2 aligns across 11 bases. The V segment lost 4 bases and the J segment 7 bases; nucleotides outside the gene matches: 6. CDR1 MNHEY and CDR2 SMNVEV come from the germline V gene (reference sequence). The CDR3 is 15 residues long. The CDR3, as DNA: TGTGCCAGCAGTTCGATTAGCGGGGGGGTGAATGAGCAGTTCTTC. Its translation: CASSSISGGVNEQFF.